This is a list of T cell receptor beta chains from one sample in a study of long-term antiretroviral therapy in people with HIV. Some clones are missing from TCRdb's copy, which holds only in-frame ones; the method was immunoSEQ multiplex PCR. The sample carries about 24,000 clones, over 70% recorded once. Specimen: unsorted PBMCs, collected 4.2 to 4.5 years after starting antiretroviral therapy. The source of these receptors is a man aged 25-45 years with HIV. The CDR3 runs from the conserved cysteine through the conserved F or W. The D gene is left open where the match is weak. Not every row has a clone size; where given, it reads once, few, many or a size class.

TRBJ2-2 | few | NA | TRBV7-9 | CASSLRAGTGSNTGELFF | TGTGCCAGCAGCTTGAGGGCTGGGACTGGATCGAACACCGGGGAGCTGTTTTTT
TRBJ1-3 | NA | NA | TRBV4-1 | CASSQVKGWGNTIYF | TGCGCCAGCAGCCAAGTAAAGGGTTGGGGAAACACCATATATTTT
TRBJ2-7 | NA | TRBD1 | TRBV28 | CASSDPGQGGGEQYF | TGTGCCAGCAGCGATCCGGGACAGGGAGGGGGGGAGCAGTACTTC
TRBJ2-2 | NA | NA | TRBV15 | CATSRARDNGELFF | TGTGCCACCAGCAGAGCCAGGGATAACGGGGAGCTGTTTTTT
TRBJ2-2 | NA | NA | TRBV10-2 | CASRTGRELFF | TGCGCCAGCAGAACCGGAAGGGAGCTGTTTTTT
TRBJ2-5 | NA | TRBD2 | TRBV28 | CASTPLTRGGGTQYF | TGTGCCAGCACCCCTCTAACGCGGGGGGGAGGGACCCAGTACTTC
TRBJ2-5 | NA | TRBD2 | TRBV9 | CASSVAGGLVETQYF | TGTGCCAGCAGCGTAGCGGGGGGGCTCGTGGAGACCCAGTACTTC
TRBJ1-1 | NA | NA | TRBV30 | CAWSTGHDTEAFF | TGTGCCTGGAGTACGGGACACGACACTGAAGCTTTCTTT
TRBJ2-7 | NA | TRBD2 | TRBV7-2 | CASSLLGGEQYF | TGTGCCAGCAGCCTCTTGGGGGGGGAGCAGTACTTC
TRBJ2-6 | NA | NA | TRBV5-6 | CASSLEGGPGANVLTF | TGTGCCAGCAGCTTGGAGGGGGGGCCTGGGGCCAACGTCCTGACTTTC
TRBJ1-5 | NA | TRBD1 | TRBV6-1 | CASSERGGAGQPQHF | TGTGCCAGCAGTGAACGAGGGGGCGCGGGACAGCCCCAGCATTTT
TRBJ2-2 | NA | NA | TRBV9 | CASSPYRNTGELFF | TGTGCCAGCAGCCCTTACAGGAACACCGGGGAGCTGTTTTTT
TRBJ2-3 | NA | TRBD2 | TRBV11-1 | CASKGLAGARVPTDTQYF | TGTGCCAGCAAGGGACTAGCGGGAGCACGAGTTCCCACAGATACGCAGTATTTT
TRBJ1-4 | NA | NA | TRBV2 | CASSEVRQFNEKLFF | TGTGCCAGCAGTGAAGTCAGACAGTTTAATGAAAAACTGTTTTTT
TRBJ1-2 | NA | NA | TRBV13 | CASSLGIERANYGYTF | TGTGCCAGCAGCTTAGGCATAGAGAGAGCTAACTATGGCTACACCTTC
TRBJ1-4 | NA | NA | TRBV2 | CASSYLRSNEKLFF | TGTGCCAGTTCATACTTGAGGTCTAATGAAAAACTGTTTTTT
TRBJ2-7 | NA | TRBD2 | TRBV7-8 | CASSSALAGKPYEQYF | TGTGCCAGCAGCTCCGCACTAGCGGGGAAACCCTACGAGCAGTACTTC
TRBJ2-1 | NA | NA | TRBV5-4 | CASSLEDSSYNEQFF | TGTGCCAGCAGCTTGGAGGATAGCTCCTACAATGAGCAGTTCTTC
TRBJ1-1 | NA | NA | TRBV29-1 | CSVEDGREAFF | TGCAGCGTTGAGGACGGAAGAGAAGCTTTCTTT
TRBJ1-2 | NA | NA | TRBV27 | CASRQGLNYGYTF | TGTGCCAGCAGACAGGGCCTAAACTATGGCTACACCTTC
TRBJ1-2 | NA | TRBD1 | TRBV11-2 | CASSSFGQGQVYGYTF | TGTGCCAGCAGCTCATTCGGGCAGGGACAGGTTTATGGCTACACCTTC
TRBJ1-4 | once | NA | TRBV6-6 | CASSYSRGLNEKLFF | TGTGCCAGCAGTTACTCCCGGGGGCTAAATGAAAAACTGTTTTTT
TRBJ2-7 | NA | NA | TRBV6-1 | CASSEGAGGYEQYF | TGTGCCAGCAGCGAGGGGGCCGGGGGCTACGAGCAGTACTTC
TRBJ2-3 | NA | NA | TRBV6-6 | CASSPGRSTDTQYF | TGTGCCAGCAGTCCAGGGAGATCCACAGATACGCAGTATTTT
TRBJ2-7 | few | NA | TRBV6-1 | CASSEGAGSSYEQYF | TGTGCCAGCAGTGAAGGGGCAGGAAGCTCCTACGAGCAGTACTTC
TRBJ1-1 | NA | TRBD1 | TRBV2 | CASGESGTGAAFF | TGTGCCAGCGGTGAATCCGGGACAGGGGCAGCTTTCTTT
TRBJ2-7 | NA | NA | TRBV21-1 | CASSKARDRGGEQYF | TGTGCCAGCAGCAAAGCGCGAGACCGAGGAGGCGAGCAGTACTTC
TRBJ2-7 | NA | NA | TRBV2 | CASSDPTVKYEQYF | TGTGCCAGCAGTGATCCGACAGTGAAATACGAGCAGTACTTC
TRBJ2-1 | NA | NA | TRBV2 | CASSLDNEQFF | TGTGCCAGCAGTCTCGACAATGAGCAGTTCTTC
TRBJ2-1 | NA | TRBD1 | TRBV7-2 | CASSLNRDRVNSEQFF | TGTGCCAGCAGCTTAAACCGGGACAGGGTTAATAGCGAGCAGTTCTTC
TRBJ1-5 | NA | NA | TRBV7-6 | CASSLDSLNQPQHF | TGTGCCAGCAGCTTGGACAGCCTCAATCAGCCCCAGCATTTT
TRBJ2-3 | NA | NA | TRBV5-1 | CASSLGTITDTQYF | TGCGCCAGCAGCTTGGGGACTATCACAGATACGCAGTATTTT
TRBJ1-5 | NA | NA | TRBV13 | CASSFQTAYSNQPQHF | TGTGCCAGCAGCTTCCAGACAGCCTATAGCAATCAGCCCCAGCATTTT
TRBJ1-2 | NA | NA | TRBV4-1 | CASSQDPVPNYGYTF | TGCGCCAGCAGCCAAGACCCGGTTCCCAACTATGGCTACACCTTC
TRBJ1-2 | NA | NA | TRBV12-5 | CASGLHPRTNYGYTF | TGTGCTAGTGGTCTCCATCCCCGGACTAACTATGGCTACACCTTC
TRBJ2-7 | NA | NA | TRBV20-1 | CSARQGYEQYF | TGCAGTGCACGACAAGGCTACGAGCAGTACTTC
TRBJ2-5 | NA | NA | TRBV19 | CASSKGLFLEETQYF | TGTGCCAGTAGTAAGGGACTCTTCTTGGAGGAGACCCAGTACTTC
TRBJ1-2 | NA | TRBD1 | TRBV6-5 | CASRTGESGYTF | TGTGCCAGCAGAACAGGGGAGTCTGGCTACACCTTC
TRBJ2-1 | NA | NA | TRBV7-2 | CASSWPRSYAAEQFF | TGTGCCAGCAGCTGGCCCAGGTCCTATGCGGCTGAGCAGTTCTTC
TRBJ1-5 | NA | NA | TRBV28 | CASSLARGNQPQHF | TGTGCCAGCAGTTTAGCCAGGGGCAATCAGCCCCAGCATTTT
TRBJ2-7 | NA | NA | TRBV30 | CAWSTPLLEQYF | TGTGCCTGGAGTACACCTCTTCTAGAGCAGTACTTC
TRBJ2-1 | NA | NA | TRBV20-1 | CGGTDNEQFF | TGCGGCGGAACGGACAATGAGCAGTTCTTC
TRBJ2-5 | NA | NA | TRBV7-2 | CASKRSETQYF | TGTGCCAGCAAACGCTCAGAGACCCAGTACTTC
TRBJ1-6 | NA | NA | TRBV6-4 | CASSAGDNSPLHF | TGTGCCAGCTCGGCGGGGGATAATTCACCCCTCCACTTT
TRBJ1-2 | NA | NA | TRBV15 | CATSRDIAGQSMGYTF | TGTGCCACCAGCAGAGATATCGCTGGACAGTCTATGGGCTACACCTTC
TRBJ1-5 | few | TRBD1 | TRBV18 | CASSPGDRRQPQHF | TGTGCCAGCTCACCTGGGGACAGGAGACAGCCCCAGCATTTT
TRBJ2-6 | NA | NA | TRBV18 | CASSPLRTGANVLTF | TGTGCCAGCTCACCTTTAAGGACTGGGGCCAACGTCCTGACTTTC
TRBJ2-5 | NA | NA | TRBV15 | CATSRDLDYQETQYF | TGTGCCACCAGCAGAGATTTGGACTATCAAGAGACCCAGTACTTC
TRBJ1-2 | NA | TRBD1 | TRBV18 | CASSPWDRGQDGYTF | TGTGCCAGCTCACCATGGGACAGGGGGCAAGATGGCTACACCTTC
TRBJ1-2 | NA | NA | TRBV11-2 | CASSPSETAVYGYTF | TGTGCCAGCAGCCCTAGCGAGACGGCGGTCTATGGCTACACCTTC
TRBJ1-2 | once | TRBD1 | TRBV7-8 | CASSLLSYLDREYGYTF | TGTGCCAGCAGCTTACTCAGTTATTTGGACAGGGAATATGGCTACACCTTC
TRBJ1-5 | NA | NA | TRBV5-8 | CASSWGDQPQHF | TGTGCCAGCAGCTGGGGTGATCAGCCCCAGCATTTT
TRBJ2-3 | NA | NA | TRBV7-8 | CASSAGWSGTDTQYF | TGTGCCAGCAGCGCCGGGTGGTCGGGGACAGATACGCAGTATTTT
TRBJ1-1 | NA | NA | TRBV5-1 | CASSPVGGGNTEAFF | TGCGCCAGCAGCCCGGTCGGGGGAGGGAACACTGAAGCTTTCTTT
TRBJ1-5 | few | NA | TRBV27 | CASSLLGGNQPQHF | TGTGCCAGCAGTTTATTGGGGGGGAATCAGCCCCAGCATTTT
TRBJ1-1 | NA | NA | TRBV29-1 | CSVASGNTEAFF | TGCAGCGTCGCCTCGGGGAACACTGAAGCTTTCTTT
TRBJ2-3 | once | NA | TRBV6-4 | CASSRAEAGTDTQYF | TGTGCCAGCAGCCGAGCGGAGGCGGGCACAGATACGCAGTATTTT
TRBJ1-5 | NA | NA | TRBV11-2 | CASSLGGGSAMNF | TGTGCCAGCAGCTTGGGGGGGGGTTCCGCAATGAATTTT
TRBJ2-3 | NA | NA | TRBV7-9 | CASSPPSLLTDTQYF | TGTGCCAGCAGCCCCCCCTCGCTACTCACAGATACGCAGTATTTT